This T cell receptor beta chain came from a study of blood T cell repertoires in COVID-19. In the original processing: Scientists estimated how many nucleated cells there were by amplifying reference gene primers. This table comes from immunoSEQ multiplex PCR, and its TCRdb copy is limited to in-frame clones, with some not included. The V and J calls and the clone size are those of that table, but D and trimming were determined from the DNA. Of roughly 240,000 clones listed, more than 80% were seen once; the top ten hold around 0.85%. V shed 3 bases, J shed 5 bases, and the junction held 6 bases outside the gene matches. In germline, CDR1 is ENHRY, CDR2 SYGVKD. This CDR3 has 16 amino acids.

Specimen: PBMCs or T cells enriched from blood (not recorded which). The chain joins TRBV10-3 to TRBJ2-3; 12 bases agree with TRBD1. This TCR was sampled from a man aged 45-60 years who had been exposed to COVID-19. CDR3 in amino acids: CAISDPGQGARDTQYF. The CDR3 coding sequence is TGTGCCATCAGTGACCCGGGACAGGGGGCTCGAGATACGCAGTATTTT.